These 13 T cell receptor beta chains originate from one sample sequenced in a study of cytomegalovirus exposure and HLA in healthy donors (dated 2017 in TCRdb). Libraries were prepared through the immunoSEQ multiplex PCR assay. The multiplex PCR relied on a mix of 60 forward primers for TCR Vbeta segments and 13 reverse primers for TCR Jbeta segments. In its TCRdb copy, this immuneACCESS table keeps in-frame sequences only and misses some clones. Where compared with another copy, unresolved V genes explain less than half of these, and the others have no known cause. Counted in this sample were fewer than 250,000 clones; around 86% of them appeared once. Together, the top ten hold roughly 1.3% of the sample. Material: PBMCs. These receptors all stem from a man aged 25-45 years in good health and CMV-seronegative.

The rearrangement uses TRBV28 and TRBJ1-5, with D perhaps matching TRBD1 (5 bases). The CDR3 length is 12 residues. The V end lost 8 bases, the J end lost 7 bases, and 12 bases lay between the germline ends. The germline V gene has CDR1 MDHEN and CDR2 SYDVKM. In DNA form, the CDR3 reads TGTGCCAGCGCCCCACAGGCACAGCCCCAGCATTTT. Its protein product is CASAPQAQPQHF.

The chain is built from TRBV11-2 and TRBJ2-7; 9 bases fit TRBD1. Germline loops: CDR1 SGHAT, CDR2 FQNNGV. After removal of 3 bases from V and 4 bases from J, the junction contained 4 bases not matched to a gene. The CDR3 extends over 14 amino acids. The CDR3 loop reads CASSFGQGFYEQYF. In nucleotides, the CDR3 is TGTGCCAGCAGCTTTGGACAGGGGTTTTACGAGCAGTACTTC.

The J gene is TRBJ2-1, the V gene TRBV2; no clear D. The CDR3 has 13 amino acids. V lost 3 bases and J lost 0, with 3 bases in between. The V gene's germline CDR1 is SNHLY and CDR2 FYNNEI. The CDR3 DNA follows: TGTGCCAGCAGTGATCTCTCCTACAATGAGCAGTTCTTC. Protein: CASSDLSYNEQFF.

DNA for the CDR3: TGTGCCAGCAGCCCTAGCGGTAACGGAGAGACCCAGTACTTC. Amino acid sequence: CASSPSGNGETQYF. The chain links TRBV11-2 to TRBJ2-5; TRBD2 matches 7 bases. After removal of 5 bases from V and 4 bases from J, the junction contained 7 bases not matched to a gene. The CDR3 runs 14 residues. Per the germline V gene, CDR1 is SGHAT and CDR2 is FQNNGV.

Here the CDR3 DNA reads TGTGCCAGCAGTTTTATGAGGGAAAAACTGTTTTTT. This encodes CASSFMREKLFF. This chain connects TRBV28 to TRBJ1-4; D gene ambiguous. Trimming left V 3 bases short and J 8 bases short, with 7 bases between. In germline, CDR1 is MDHEN, CDR2 SYDVKM. This CDR3 has 12 residues.

This clone was seen more than once but under ten times. The chain's CDR3 is CSVGQISTEAFF. The DNA of the CDR3 is TGCAGCGTCGGACAGATATCCACTGAAGCTTTCTTT. The chain has TRBV29-1 and TRBJ1-1, with D possibly matching TRBD1 (6 bases). Between the trimmed V and J ends, which lost 6 bases and 4 bases, there was a span of 12 bases. The length of the CDR3 is 12 residues. Germline loops: CDR1 SQVTM, CDR2 ANQGSEA.

The chain uses TRBV10-1 and TRBJ2-5; 7 positions match TRBD2. This CDR3 region has 15 residues. Germline trimming cut 7 bases from V and 7 bases from J; bases unmatched to any gene: 15. Germline V gives CDR1 WNHNN, CDR2 SYGVQD (reference sequence). The CDR3 loop is CASTDQPGGQGTQYF. Written as DNA, the CDR3 is TGCGCCAGCACCGACCAGCCGGGAGGTCAGGGGACCCAGTACTTC.

The V and J genes are TRBV9 and TRBJ2-1; 9 bases fit TRBD2. Germline V lookup: CDR1 SGDLS, CDR2 YYNGEE. V lost 0 bases to trimming and J lost 5 bases; unmatched junction nucleotides: 15. The CDR3 sequence is 19 residues long. CDR3 sequence: CASSVGRLVGGRAHNEQFF. The CDR3 nucleotides are TGTGCCAGCAGCGTAGGTAGGCTGGTCGGCGGGAGGGCTCACAATGAGCAGTTCTTC.

Concerning this clone: One end of the junction does not line up with germline, which may come from a read error. The CDR3 bases are TGTGCCAGCAGTTACTCGACCCAACACGGCGGGGAGCTGTTCTTC. Translation: CASSYSTQHGGELFF. The chain joins TRBV6-5 to TRBJ2-1; perhaps TRBD2 as D (6 bases). The CDR3 is 15 amino acids. Germline values: CDR1 MNHEY, CDR2 SVGAGI.

The chain links TRBV16 to TRBJ2-7; possibly TRBD2 for D (6 bases). This CDR3 region has 14 residues. Germline V gene data show CDR1 as KGHSY and CDR2 as FQNENV. V lost 3 bases and J lost 6, with 15 bases in between. This chain's CDR3 is CASSQAGRRGEQYF. CDR3 sequence (DNA): TGTGCCAGCAGCCAGGCCGGCAGGCGGGGCGAGCAGTACTTC.

The chain couples TRBV30 to TRBJ2-3; 10 bases fit TRBD2. The germline gives CDR1 GTSNPN, CDR2 SVGIG (reference sequence). The CDR3 totals 15 residues. Trimming cost V 2 bases and J 1 base; bases outside gene matches: 3. CDR3 sequence (DNA): TGTGCCTGGAGTTTAGCGGGAGGAGGCACAGATACGCAGTATTTT. Its translation is CAWSLAGGGTDTQYF. The full variable domain, with the rest looked up from reference TRBV30 and TRBJ2-3, is SQTIHQWPATLVQPVGSPLSLECTVEGTSNPNLYWYRQAAGRGLQLLFYSVGIGQISSEVPQNLSASRPQDRQFILSSKKLLLSDSGFYLCAWSLAGGGTDTQYFGPGTRLTVL.

In this sample, this clone turned up once. In DNA, the CDR3 is TGTGCCAGCAGTGAAGGACTAGCGGGCACAGATACGCAGTATTTT. This translates into CASSEGLAGTDTQYF. This chain joins TRBV6-1 and TRBJ2-3, with 9 bases aligning to TRBD2. J was trimmed by 1 base and V by 1 base; bases with no gene match: 0. This CDR3 has 15 residues. Germline CDR1 and CDR2: MNHNS and SASEGT.

This chain joins TRBV27 and TRBJ2-5, with 10 bases fitting TRBD1. Per germline, CDR1 MNHEY and CDR2 SMNVEV (reference sequence). The CDR3 runs 18 residues. The junction had 10 bases not matched to a gene; V was cut back by 3 bases and J by 0 bases. The chain's CDR3 is CASSLEQRDRGYQETQYF. In DNA, the CDR3 is TGTGCCAGCAGTTTGGAGCAGAGGGACAGGGGATACCAAGAGACCCAGTACTTC.